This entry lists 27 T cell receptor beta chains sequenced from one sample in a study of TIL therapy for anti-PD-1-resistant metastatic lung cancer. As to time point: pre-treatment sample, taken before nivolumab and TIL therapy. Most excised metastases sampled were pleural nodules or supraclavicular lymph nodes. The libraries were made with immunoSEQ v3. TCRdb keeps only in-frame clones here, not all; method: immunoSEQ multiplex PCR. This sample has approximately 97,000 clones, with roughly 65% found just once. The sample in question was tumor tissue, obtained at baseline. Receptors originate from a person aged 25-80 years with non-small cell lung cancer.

The CDR3 loop is CASSLDGVGYNEQFF. The CDR3 DNA is TGCGCCAGCAGCCTGGATGGGGTAGGATACAATGAGCAGTTCTTC. The chain is built from TRBV5-1 and TRBJ2-1; D gene ambiguous. The CDR3 length is 15 residues. Between the trimmed V and J ends, which lost 4 bases and 4 bases, there was a span of 15 bases. The V gene's germline CDR1 is SGHRS and CDR2 YFSETQ.

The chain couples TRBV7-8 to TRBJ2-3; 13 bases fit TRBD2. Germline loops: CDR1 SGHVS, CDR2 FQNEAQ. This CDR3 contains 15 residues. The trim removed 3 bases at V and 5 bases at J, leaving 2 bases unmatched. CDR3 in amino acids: CASSFRLAGGDTQYF. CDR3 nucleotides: TGTGCCAGCAGCTTCCGACTAGCGGGAGGAGATACGCAGTATTTT.

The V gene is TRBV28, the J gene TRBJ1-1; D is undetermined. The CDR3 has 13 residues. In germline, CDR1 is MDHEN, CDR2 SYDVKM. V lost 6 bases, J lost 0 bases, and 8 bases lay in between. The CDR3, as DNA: TGTGCCAGCAGGTGGGTTCTGAACACTGAAGCTTTCTTT. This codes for CASRWVLNTEAFF.

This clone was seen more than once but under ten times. The CDR3 coding sequence is TGTGCCACCAGCAGAGTATTGGCGGGGCCCTACAATGAGCAGTTCTTC. Its protein product is CATSRVLAGPYNEQFF. The rearrangement uses TRBV15 and TRBJ2-1; possible D gene TRBD2, 6 bases. The V gene's germline CDR1 is LNHNV and CDR2 YYDKDF (reference sequence). The CDR3 spans 16 residues. Trimming pared 1 base from V and 2 bases from J, leaving 12 bases between.

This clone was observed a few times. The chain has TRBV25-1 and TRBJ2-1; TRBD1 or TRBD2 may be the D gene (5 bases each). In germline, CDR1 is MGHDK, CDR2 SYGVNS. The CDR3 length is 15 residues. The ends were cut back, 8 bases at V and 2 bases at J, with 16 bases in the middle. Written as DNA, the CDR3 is TGTGCCAGCGACTCGGGTGTGGGGGCCTACAATGAGCAGTTCTTC. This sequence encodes CASDSGVGAYNEQFF.

CDR3 sequence (DNA): TGTGCCAGTAGTATGATACAGGGGGGGACAGATACGCAGTATTTT. Residues: CASSMIQGGTDTQYF. This rearrangement joins TRBV19 to TRBJ2-3; possibly TRBD1 for D (8 bases). The V gene's germline CDR1 is LNHDA and CDR2 SQIVND (reference sequence). The CDR3 is made up of 15 amino acids. V was pared by 3 bases and J by 3 bases, with 13 bases between.

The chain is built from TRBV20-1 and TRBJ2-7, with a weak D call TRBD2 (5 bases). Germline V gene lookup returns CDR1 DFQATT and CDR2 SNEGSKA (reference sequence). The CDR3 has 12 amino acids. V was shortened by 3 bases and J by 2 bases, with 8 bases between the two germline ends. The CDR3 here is CSASKLAYEQYF. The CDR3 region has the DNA TGCAGTGCTAGTAAACTAGCCTACGAGCAGTACTTC.

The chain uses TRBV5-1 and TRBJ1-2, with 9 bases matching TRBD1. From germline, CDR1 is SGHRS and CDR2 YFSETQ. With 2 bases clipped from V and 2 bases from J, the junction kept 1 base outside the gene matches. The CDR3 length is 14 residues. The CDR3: CASSFGTGNYGYTF. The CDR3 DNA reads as TGCGCCAGCAGCTTTGGGACAGGGAACTATGGCTACACCTTC.

For the CDR3, the DNA is TGCGCCAGCAGCCCGAGGACTAGCGGGAGGGATACGCAGTATTTT. Translated: CASSPRTSGRDTQYF. V usage is TRBV4-1 and J usage is TRBJ2-3; 14 nucleotides agree with TRBD2. J gave up 6 bases and V 4 bases, and 3 bases lay outside the gene matches. This CDR3 region has 15 residues. Germline values: CDR1 MGHRA, CDR2 YSYEKL.

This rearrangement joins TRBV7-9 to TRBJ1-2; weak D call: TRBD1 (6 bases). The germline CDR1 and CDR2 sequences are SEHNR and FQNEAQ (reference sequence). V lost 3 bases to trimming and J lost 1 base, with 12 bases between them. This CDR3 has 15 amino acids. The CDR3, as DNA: TGTGCCAGCAGCTTCGCCCTGGACAGTAACTATGGCTACACCTTC. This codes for CASSFALDSNYGYTF. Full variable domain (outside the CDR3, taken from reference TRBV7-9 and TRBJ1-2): DTGVSQNPRHKITKRGQNVTFRCDPISEHNRLYWYRQTLGQGPEFLTYFQNEAQLEKSRLLSDRFSAERPKGSFSTLEIQRTEQGDSAMYLCASSFALDSNYGYTFGSGTRLTVV.

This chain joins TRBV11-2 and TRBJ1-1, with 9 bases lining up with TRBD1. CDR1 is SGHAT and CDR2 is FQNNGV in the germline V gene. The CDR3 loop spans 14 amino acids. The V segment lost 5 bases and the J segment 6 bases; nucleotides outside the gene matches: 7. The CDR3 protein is CASSRTTGGSEAFF. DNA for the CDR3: TGTGCCAGCAGCCGAACTACAGGGGGCTCTGAAGCTTTCTTT.

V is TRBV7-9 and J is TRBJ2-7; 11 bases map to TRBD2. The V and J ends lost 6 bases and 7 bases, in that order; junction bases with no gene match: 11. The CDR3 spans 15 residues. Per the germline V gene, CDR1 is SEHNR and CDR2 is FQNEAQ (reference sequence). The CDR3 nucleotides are TGTGCCAGCAGTCATCGTAGCGGGAGGGCCGGGGAGCAGTACTTC. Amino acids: CASSHRSGRAGEQYF. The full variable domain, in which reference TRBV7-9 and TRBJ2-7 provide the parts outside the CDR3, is DTGVSQNPRHKITKRGQNVTFRCDPISEHNRLYWYRQTLGQGPEFLTYFQNEAQLEKSRLLSDRFSAERPKGSFSTLEIQRTEQGDSAMYLCASSHRSGRAGEQYFGPGTRLTVT.

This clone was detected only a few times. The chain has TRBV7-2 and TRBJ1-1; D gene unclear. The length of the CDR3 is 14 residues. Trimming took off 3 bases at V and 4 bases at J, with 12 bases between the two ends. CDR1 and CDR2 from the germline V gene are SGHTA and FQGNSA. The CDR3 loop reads CASSLGRSSTEAFF. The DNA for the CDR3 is TGTGCCAGCAGCTTGGGGAGATCTAGCACTGAAGCTTTCTTT.

CDR3: CASSYDRVWQPQHF. CDR3 nucleotide sequence: TGTGCCAGCAGTTATGACAGGGTTTGGCAGCCCCAGCATTTT. The rearrangement joins TRBV6-5 to TRBJ1-5, with 7 bases fitting TRBD1. Germline V gene lookup returns CDR1 MNHEY and CDR2 SVGAGI. There are 14 residues in the CDR3. J gave up 7 bases and V 3 bases, and 6 bases lay outside the gene matches.

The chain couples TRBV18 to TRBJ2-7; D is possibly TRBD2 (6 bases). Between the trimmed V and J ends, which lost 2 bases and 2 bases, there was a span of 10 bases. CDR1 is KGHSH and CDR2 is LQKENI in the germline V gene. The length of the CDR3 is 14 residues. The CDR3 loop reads CASSPGGIPYEQYF. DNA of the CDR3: TGTGCCAGCTCACCAGGAGGGATCCCCTACGAGCAGTACTTC.

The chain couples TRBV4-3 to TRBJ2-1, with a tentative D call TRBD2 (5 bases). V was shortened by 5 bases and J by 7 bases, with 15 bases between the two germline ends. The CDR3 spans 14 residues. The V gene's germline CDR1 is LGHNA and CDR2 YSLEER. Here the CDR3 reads CASSSAAWRNEQFF. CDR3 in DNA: TGCGCCAGCAGCTCAGCGGCCTGGAGGAATGAGCAGTTCTTC.

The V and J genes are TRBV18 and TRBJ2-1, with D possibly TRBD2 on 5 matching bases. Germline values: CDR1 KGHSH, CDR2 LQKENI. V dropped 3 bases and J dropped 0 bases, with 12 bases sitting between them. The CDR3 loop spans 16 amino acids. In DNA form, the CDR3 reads TGTGCCAGCTCACCCCCCGGAGGTAACTCCTACAATGAGCAGTTCTTC. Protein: CASSPPGGNSYNEQFF. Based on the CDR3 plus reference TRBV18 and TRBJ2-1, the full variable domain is NAGVMQNPRHLVRRRGQEARLRCSPMKGHSHVYWYRQLPEEGLKFMVYLQKENIIDESGMPKERFSAEFPKEGPSILRIQQVVRGDSAAYFCASSPPGGNSYNEQFFGPGTRLTVL.

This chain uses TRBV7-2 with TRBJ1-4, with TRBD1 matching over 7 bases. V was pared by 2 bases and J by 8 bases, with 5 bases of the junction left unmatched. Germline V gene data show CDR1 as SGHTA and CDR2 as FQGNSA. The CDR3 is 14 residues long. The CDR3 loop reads CASSLNRGGEKLFF. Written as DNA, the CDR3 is TGTGCCAGCAGCTTAAACAGGGGAGGAGAAAAACTGTTTTTT.

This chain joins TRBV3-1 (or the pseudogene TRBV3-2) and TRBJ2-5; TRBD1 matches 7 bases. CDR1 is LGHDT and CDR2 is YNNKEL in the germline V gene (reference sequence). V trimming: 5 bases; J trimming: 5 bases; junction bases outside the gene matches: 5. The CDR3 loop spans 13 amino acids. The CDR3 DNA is TGTGCCAGCAGCAAGACAGGGAATGAGACCCAGTACTTC. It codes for CASSKTGNETQYF.

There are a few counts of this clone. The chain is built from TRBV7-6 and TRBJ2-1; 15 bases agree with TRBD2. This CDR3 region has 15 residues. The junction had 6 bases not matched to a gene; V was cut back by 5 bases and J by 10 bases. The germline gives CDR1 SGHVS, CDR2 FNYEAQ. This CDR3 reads CASSPGLAGGDEQFF. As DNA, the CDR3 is TGTGCCAGCAGCCCAGGACTAGCGGGGGGGGACGAGCAGTTCTTC. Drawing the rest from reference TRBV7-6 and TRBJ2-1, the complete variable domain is GAGVSQSPRYKVTKRGQDVALRCDPISGHVSLYWYRQALGQGPEFLTYFNYEAQQDKSGLPNDRFSAERPEGSISTLTIQRTEQRDSAMYRCASSPGLAGGDEQFFGPGTRLTVL.

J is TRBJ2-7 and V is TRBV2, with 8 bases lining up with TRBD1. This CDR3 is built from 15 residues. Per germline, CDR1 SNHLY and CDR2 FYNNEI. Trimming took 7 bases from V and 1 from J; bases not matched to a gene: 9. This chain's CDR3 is CASTLEGDRSYEQYF. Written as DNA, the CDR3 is TGTGCCAGCACCTTGGAAGGGGACAGGTCCTACGAGCAGTACTTC. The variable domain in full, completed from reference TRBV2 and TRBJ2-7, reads EPEVTQTPSHQVTQMGQEVILRCVPISNHLYFYWYRQILGQKVEFLVSFYNNEISEKSEIFDDQFSVERPDGSNFTLKIRSTKLEDSAMYFCASTLEGDRSYEQYFGPGTRLTVT.

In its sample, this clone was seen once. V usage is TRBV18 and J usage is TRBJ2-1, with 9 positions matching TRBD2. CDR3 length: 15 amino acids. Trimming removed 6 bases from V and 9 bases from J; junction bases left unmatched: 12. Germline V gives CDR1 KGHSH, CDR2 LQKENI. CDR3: CASSRGGDAGLEQFF. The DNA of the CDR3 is TGTGCCAGCTCTCGCGGGGGGGACGCCGGTCTTGAGCAGTTCTTC. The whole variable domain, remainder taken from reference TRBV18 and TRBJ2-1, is NAGVMQNPRHLVRRRGQEARLRCSPMKGHSHVYWYRQLPEEGLKFMVYLQKENIIDESGMPKERFSAEFPKEGPSILRIQQVVRGDSAAYFCASSRGGDAGLEQFFGPGTRLTVL.

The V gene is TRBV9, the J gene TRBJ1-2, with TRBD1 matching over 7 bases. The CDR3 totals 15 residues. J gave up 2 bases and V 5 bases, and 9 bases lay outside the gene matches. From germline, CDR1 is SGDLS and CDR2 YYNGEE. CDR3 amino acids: CASSRGDRFNYGYTF. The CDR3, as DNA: TGTGCCAGCAGTCGTGGGGACAGATTCAACTATGGCTACACCTTC.

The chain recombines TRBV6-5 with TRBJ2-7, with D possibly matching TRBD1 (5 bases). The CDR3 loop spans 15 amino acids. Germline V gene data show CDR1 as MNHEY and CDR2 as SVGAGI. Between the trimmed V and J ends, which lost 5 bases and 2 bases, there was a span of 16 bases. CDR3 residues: CASSRATANPYEQYF. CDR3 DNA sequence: TGTGCCAGCAGTCGAGCGACAGCCAACCCCTACGAGCAGTACTTC.

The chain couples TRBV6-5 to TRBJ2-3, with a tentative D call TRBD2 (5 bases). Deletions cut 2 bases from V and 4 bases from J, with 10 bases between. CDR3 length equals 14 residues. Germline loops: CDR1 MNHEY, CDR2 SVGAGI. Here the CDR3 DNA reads TGTGCCAGCAGTTACGACTGGCGGGCAGATACGCAGTATTTT. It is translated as CASSYDWRADTQYF.

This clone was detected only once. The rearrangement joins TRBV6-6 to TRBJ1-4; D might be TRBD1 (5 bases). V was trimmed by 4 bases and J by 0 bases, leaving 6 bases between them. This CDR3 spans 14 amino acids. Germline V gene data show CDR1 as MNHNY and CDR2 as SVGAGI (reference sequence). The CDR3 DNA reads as TGTGCCAGCAGTTTGACAGCAACTAATGAAAAACTGTTTTTT. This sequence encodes CASSLTATNEKLFF.

CDR3 in DNA: TGTGCCAGTAGTATCGGAGGGGATCGGGACATTCAGTACTTC. Residues: CASSIGGDRDIQYF. This chain uses TRBV19 with TRBJ2-4; D may be TRBD2 (6 bases). CDR1 is LNHDA, CDR2 SQIVND, per germline (reference sequence). V was clipped by 3 bases and J by 8 bases, with 14 bases between them. The CDR3 runs 14 residues.